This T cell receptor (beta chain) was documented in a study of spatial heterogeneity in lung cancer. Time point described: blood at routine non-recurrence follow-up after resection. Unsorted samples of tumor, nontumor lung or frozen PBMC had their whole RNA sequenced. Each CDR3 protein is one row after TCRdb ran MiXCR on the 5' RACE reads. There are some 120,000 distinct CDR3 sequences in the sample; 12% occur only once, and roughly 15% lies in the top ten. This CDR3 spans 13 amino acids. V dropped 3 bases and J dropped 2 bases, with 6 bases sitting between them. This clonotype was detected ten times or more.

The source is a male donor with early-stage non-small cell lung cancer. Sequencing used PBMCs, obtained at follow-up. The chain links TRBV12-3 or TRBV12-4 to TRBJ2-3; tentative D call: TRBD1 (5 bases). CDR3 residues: CASSFGATDTQYF. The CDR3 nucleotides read TGTGCCAGCAGTTTTGGGGCCACAGATACGCAGTATTTT.